The clone carrying this T cell receptor beta chain was seen only a few times. V lost 0 bases to trimming and J lost 7 bases; unmatched junction nucleotides: 9. Germline V lookup: CDR1 LGHDT, CDR2 YNNKEL (reference sequence). This CDR3 is 17 amino acids long. Original processing notes: Nucleated cell number was recorded as an estimate derived from reference gene primer amplification. The method was immunoSEQ multiplex PCR; TCRdb's version includes in-frame clones alone and lacks a portion of them. V and J calls and clone size follow that table, whereas D and trimming were derived from the DNA. Of around 210,000 clones listed, around three quarters are singletons. This sample is drawn from a study of blood T cell repertoires in COVID-19. About the study: The United States, Italy and Spain supplied acute and convalescent COVID-19 samples. Sources were T cells, B-cell-depleted T cells, or PBMCs; the material itself was cDNA or gDNA.

Input material: peripheral blood. This receptor was taken from an older woman with acute or convalescent COVID-19. The chain links TRBV3-1 (or the pseudogene TRBV3-2) to TRBJ2-1; 10 bases agree with TRBD2. The CDR3 coding sequence is TGTGCCAGCAGCCAAGATTGGGGGCTAGCGGGAGATAATGAGCAGTTCTTC. Translating gives CASSQDWGLAGDNEQFF.